These 30 T cell receptor beta chains were sequenced from one sample in a study of OX40 agonist ivuxolimab in advanced cancers. TCRdb's copy holds only in-frame clones and misses some; the assay was immunoSEQ multiplex PCR. The data show roughly 54,000 clones, with just under 85% seen just once and more than 1% held by the top ten. The sequencing here drew on CD4+ or CD8+ T cells sorted from blood, taken in a trial of the OX40 agonist ivuxolimab. These receptors originate from an adult with an advanced solid tumor such as melanoma, head and neck, liver or kidney cancer.

A few counts support this clone. V usage is TRBV5-6 and J usage is TRBJ2-5; 9 nucleotides align to TRBD2. The CDR3 covers 17 residues. V shed 3 bases, J shed 5 bases, and the junction held 14 bases outside the gene matches. CDR1 and CDR2 from the germline V gene are SGHDT and YYEEEE. CDR3 nucleotides: TGTGCCAGCAGCTGGACCCGGGGAGTAGCGGGAGCCGAGACCCAGTACTTC. Translated: CASSWTRGVAGAETQYF.

The V call is TRBV7-9, the J call TRBJ2-1; TRBD2 aligns across 10 bases. CDR3 length: 17 amino acids. The V and J ends lost 1 base and 6 bases, in that order; junction bases with no gene match: 9. Germline CDR1 and CDR2: SEHNR and FQNEAQ (reference sequence). The CDR3 DNA follows: TGTGCCAGCAGCTTAGTTGCCCTAGCGGGAGTAATCAATGAGCAGTTCTTC. Amino acid sequence: CASSLVALAGVINEQFF. Drawing the rest from reference TRBV7-9 and TRBJ2-1, the complete variable domain is DTGVSQNPRHKITKRGQNVTFRCDPISEHNRLYWYRQTLGQGPEFLTYFQNEAQLEKSRLLSDRFSAERPKGSFSTLEIQRTEQGDSAMYLCASSLVALAGVINEQFFGPGTRLTVL.

The chain couples TRBV25-1 to TRBJ2-5; 10 nucleotides line up with TRBD2. Looked up from germline, CDR1 is MGHDK and CDR2 is SYGVNS. The V segment lost 3 bases and the J segment 4 bases; nucleotides outside the gene matches: 5. The CDR3 is 15 residues long. Written as DNA, the CDR3 is TGTGCCAGCAGTGACAGCGGGAGGGCCTTAGAGACCCAGTACTTC. Amino acid sequence: CASSDSGRALETQYF.

The chain links TRBV30 to TRBJ1-3, with D maybe TRBD1 (6 bases). The CDR3 extends over 14 amino acids. Trimming pared 2 bases from V and 4 bases from J, leaving 12 bases between. The germline CDR1 and CDR2 sequences are GTSNPN and SVGIG (reference sequence). CDR3 amino acids: CAWSTGSSGNTIYF. CDR3 DNA: TGTGCCTGGAGTACAGGGTCCTCCGGAAACACCATATATTTT.

The rearrangement joins TRBV19 to TRBJ2-2; D not certain. Germline CDR1 is LNHDA and CDR2 is SQIVND (reference sequence). This CDR3 has 10 residues. V gave up 9 bases and J gave up 8 bases, with 7 bases separating them. CDR3 bases: TGTGCCAGCGGACCAGGGGAGCTGTTTTTT. This gives the protein CASGPGELFF.

J is TRBJ2-5 and V is TRBV7-8, with D possibly matching TRBD2 (6 bases). Trimming removed 2 bases from V and 4 bases from J, with 11 bases in between. There are 14 residues in the CDR3. Per germline, CDR1 SGHVS and CDR2 FQNEAQ. CDR3: CASSLTGGVETQYF. The CDR3 DNA reads TGTGCCAGCAGCTTAACGGGCGGGGTAGAGACCCAGTACTTC.

The CDR3 sequence: CASSWTVFSTDTQYF. The CDR3 DNA reads TGCGCCAGCAGCTGGACAGTCTTTAGTACAGATACGCAGTATTTT. The chain employs TRBV5-1 and TRBJ2-3; D is perhaps TRBD1 (6 bases). Germline loops: CDR1 SGHRS, CDR2 YFSETQ. The V and J ends lost 3 bases and 3 bases respectively, with 14 bases between them. This CDR3 spans 15 amino acids.

This chain uses TRBV20-1 with TRBJ2-3; D is undetermined. The CDR3 runs 11 residues. Trimming removed 4 bases at V and 0 bases at J, with 2 bases between. From germline, CDR1 is DFQATT and CDR2 SNEGSKA (reference sequence). The CDR3 region has the DNA TGCAGTGCTAAAAGCACAGATACGCAGTATTTT. Translated, it gives CSAKSTDTQYF.

This chain links TRBV5-1 with TRBJ2-7; 8 bases fit TRBD2. The germline V gene has CDR1 SGHRS and CDR2 YFSETQ. There are 14 residues in the CDR3. V trimming: 4 bases; J trimming: 3 bases; junction bases outside the gene matches: 6. Here the CDR3 DNA reads TGCGCCAGCAGCGTGACTAGCGACGACTACGAGCAGTACTTC. Translating gives CASSVTSDDYEQYF.

This clone was recorded only once. The chain recombines TRBV10-3 with TRBJ2-1; D remains unclear. The CDR3 is made up of 13 amino acids. V was pared by 3 bases and J by 8 bases, with 11 bases between. Germline V gene lookup returns CDR1 ENHRY and CDR2 SYGVKD. The CDR3 loop is CAISEYYADEQFF. In nucleotides, the CDR3 is TGTGCCATCAGTGAATATTACGCGGATGAGCAGTTCTTC.

The rearrangement links TRBV9 to TRBJ2-7; D ambiguous. This CDR3 spans 14 amino acids. The V and J ends lost 0 bases and 4 bases respectively, with 11 bases between them. Germline CDR1 SGDLS, CDR2 YYNGEE. CDR3 sequence: CASSVGVETYEQYF. CDR3 in DNA: TGTGCCAGCAGCGTAGGGGTAGAAACGTACGAGCAGTACTTC.

The V call is TRBV5-1, the J call TRBJ1-1; 9 bases align to TRBD1. V gave up 2 bases and J gave up 1 base; unmatched junction bases: 6. The CDR3 length is 16 residues. The germline V gene encodes CDR1 SGHRS and CDR2 YFSETQ. CDR3 DNA: TGCGCCAGCAGCTTACTACAGGGGGCGACGAACACTGAAGCTTTCTTT. Translation gives CASSLLQGATNTEAFF.

V and J are TRBV18 and TRBJ1-1; the match to TRBD1 covers 7 bases. CDR1 KGHSH and CDR2 LQKENI come from the germline V gene. V was clipped by 2 bases and J by 8 bases; unmatched bases: 8. This CDR3 is 14 amino acids long. In DNA form, the CDR3 reads TGTGCCAGCTCACCAGGGCCAGGGGGGATCGAAGCTTTCTTT. Translated: CASSPGPGGIEAFF.

The chain uses TRBV10-3 and TRBJ2-7, with TRBD2 identical over 9 bases. This CDR3 is 15 amino acids long. With 4 bases clipped from V and 2 bases from J, the junction kept 6 bases outside the gene matches. Germline lookup yields CDR1 ENHRY and CDR2 SYGVKD. CDR3 bases: TGTGCCATCAGTGGCTTAGCGGGAGCCACCTACGAGCAGTACTTC. It translates to CAISGLAGATYEQYF.

The chain couples TRBV19 to TRBJ2-5, with 11 bases lining up with TRBD1. Germline CDR1 reads LNHDA; CDR2 reads SQIVND (reference sequence). CDR3 length equals 16 residues. Trimming removed 5 bases from V and 1 base from J; junction bases left unmatched: 6. The chain's CDR3 is CASSPGGTGGQETQYF. CDR3 bases: TGTGCCAGTAGTCCCGGTGGGACAGGGGGCCAAGAGACCCAGTACTTC.

The chain combines TRBV6-5 with TRBJ2-1, with a weak D call TRBD2 (6 bases). Trimming stripped 2 bases from V and 15 bases from J, with 20 bases between. The CDR3 is 14 residues long. The germline gives CDR1 MNHEY, CDR2 SVGAGI. The CDR3 coding sequence is TGTGCCAGCAGTTACGCCCGGGGGAGCGTCATTGTGTTCTTC. Its protein product is CASSYARGSVIVFF.

The V call is TRBV29-1, the J call TRBJ2-1; TRBD2 aligns across 12 bases. V shed 7 bases, J shed 0 bases, and the junction held 7 bases outside the gene matches. Germline CDR1 is SQVTM and CDR2 is ANQGSEA. CDR3 length: 16 amino acids. The CDR3 nucleotides are TGCAGCGCAGGGACTAGCGGGCAGAGCTCCTACAATGAGCAGTTCTTC. Protein product: CSAGTSGQSSYNEQFF.

CDR3 bases: TGTGCCAGCAGCTTATTCAGGGCCTCAGATACGCAGTATTTT. This gives the protein CASSLFRASDTQYF. The chain recombines TRBV7-2 with TRBJ2-3, with D maybe TRBD1 (5 bases). V gave up 2 bases and J gave up 4 bases, with 10 bases separating them. The V gene's germline CDR1 is SGHTA and CDR2 FQGNSA. This CDR3 has 14 amino acids.

The chain recombines TRBV4-1 with TRBJ2-5; TRBD2 matches at 10 bases. The ends lost 4 bases at V and 5 bases at J; junction bases unmatched: 16. The germline V gene has CDR1 MGHRA and CDR2 YSYEKL. The CDR3 consists of 18 residues. The CDR3 loop reads CASSPQSGRALKEETQYF. CDR3 sequence (DNA): TGCGCCAGCAGCCCCCAAAGCGGGAGGGCCTTAAAGGAGGAGACCCAGTACTTC.

The chain links TRBV9 to TRBJ2-3; 11 bases fit TRBD1. The germline CDR1 and CDR2 sequences are SGDLS and YYNGEE. Losses at the gene ends were 3 bases for V and 2 bases for J; bases not matched to a gene: 8. CDR3 length equals 17 residues. CDR3 sequence: CASSARTGGIFTDTQYF. As DNA, the CDR3 is TGTGCCAGCAGCGCCCGGACAGGGGGCATTTTCACAGATACGCAGTATTTT. The whole variable domain, remainder taken from reference TRBV9 and TRBJ2-3, is DSGVTQTPKHLITATGQRVTLRCSPRSGDLSVYWYQQSLDQGLQFLIQYYNGEERAKGNILERFSAQQFPDLHSELNLSSLELGDSALYFCASSARTGGIFTDTQYFGPGTRLTVL.

This clone was counted a single time. The chain links TRBV9 to TRBJ2-2; 9 bases line up with TRBD1. With V trimmed by 2 bases and J by 5 bases, 1 base remained unmatched. The CDR3 extends over 14 amino acids. The germline V gene encodes CDR1 SGDLS and CDR2 YYNGEE. CDR3 loop: CASSVGQGTGELFF. The CDR3 DNA reads as TGTGCCAGCAGCGTCGGACAGGGGACCGGGGAGCTGTTTTTT.

This clone was seen just once. The chain couples TRBV2 to TRBJ2-5; weak D call: TRBD2 (5 bases). V lost 7 bases to trimming and J lost 5 bases, with 14 bases between them. This CDR3 is 13 amino acids long. Looked up from germline, CDR1 is SNHLY and CDR2 is FYNNEI. The CDR3 coding sequence is TGTGCCAGCAATGAGGGCGGCCGGGAGACCCAGTACTTC. Protein product: CASNEGGRETQYF.

V and J are TRBV14 and TRBJ2-3; D may be TRBD2 (5 bases). This CDR3 has 14 amino acids. Germline V gene data show CDR1 as SGHDN and CDR2 as FVKESK. V was clipped by 4 bases and J by 5 bases, with 13 bases between them. This chain's CDR3 is CASSPTNELDTQYF. For the CDR3, the DNA is TGTGCCAGCAGCCCGACTAATGAATTAGATACGCAGTATTTT.

This clone was observed a few times. The V and J genes are TRBV7-8 and TRBJ2-7; D is uncertain. The V and J ends lost 1 base and 4 bases respectively, with 11 bases between them. The CDR3 totals 14 residues. Germline CDR1 is SGHVS and CDR2 is FQNEAQ. The CDR3 loop reads CASSLVALGYEQYF. CDR3 DNA sequence: TGTGCCAGCAGCTTAGTTGCCTTGGGGTACGAGCAGTACTTC.

The chain is built from TRBV28 and TRBJ1-6; weak D call: TRBD1 (5 bases). CDR3 length: 16 amino acids. Germline V gives CDR1 MDHEN, CDR2 SYDVKM. Between the trimmed V and J ends, which lost 2 bases and 10 bases, there was a span of 18 bases. The CDR3 DNA reads TGTGCCAGCAGTTTAGCAGGGACCGGCCTAGGGTCACCCCTCCACTTT. As protein: CASSLAGTGLGSPLHF.

The CDR3 DNA reads TGTGCCAGCAGCCCGGGACTAGCAGGTACAGATACGCAGTATTTT. Translated, it gives CASSPGLAGTDTQYF. This chain joins TRBV5-4 and TRBJ2-3, with 9 bases that match TRBD2. After removal of 4 bases from V and 3 bases from J, the junction contained 6 bases not matched to a gene. This CDR3 contains 15 residues. Germline lookup yields CDR1 SGHNT and CDR2 YYREEE (reference sequence).

The CDR3 here is CASSLGVDYGYTF. In DNA form, the CDR3 reads TGTGCCAGCAGCTTAGGGGTCGACTATGGCTACACCTTC. The V call is TRBV5-4, the J call TRBJ1-2, with D possibly being TRBD1 (5 bases). Germline V gene lookup returns CDR1 SGHNT and CDR2 YYREEE (reference sequence). The CDR3 extends over 13 amino acids. Trimming pared 2 bases from V and 3 bases from J, leaving 8 bases between.

J is TRBJ2-7 and V is TRBV2, with 7 positions matching TRBD2. The CDR3 consists of 15 residues. The germline V gene encodes CDR1 SNHLY and CDR2 FYNNEI. V lost 6 bases and J lost 0; bases outside the gene matches: 8. DNA for the CDR3: TGTGCCAGCAGGAAGGGGCCTAGCGGCTCCTACGAGCAGTACTTC. Translation gives CASRKGPSGSYEQYF.

J is TRBJ2-5 and V is TRBV10-3; D possibly corresponds to TRBD2 (6 bases). CDR3 length: 13 amino acids. The V gene lost 6 bases and the J gene lost 4 bases, with 12 bases spanning the gap. The germline CDR1 and CDR2 sequences are ENHRY and SYGVKD. In nucleotides, the CDR3 is TGTGCCATCAGGGGGACCGGGGGAGAGACCCAGTACTTC. It is translated as CAIRGTGGETQYF.

The chain combines TRBV7-8 with TRBJ2-5; the D gene is possibly TRBD1 (6 bases). The CDR3 is 16 amino acids. Trimming cost V 2 bases and J 2 bases, with 15 bases left between them. Germline loops: CDR1 SGHVS, CDR2 FQNEAQ. CDR3 nucleotides: TGTGCCAGCAGCTTATTAAACCCGACAGGACAAGAGACCCAGTACTTC. Its protein product is CASSLLNPTGQETQYF.